Listed here is a single T cell receptor (beta chain). Its target antigen remains unknown. The input lacks base qualities; no much larger clone sits a single base away. The CDR3 regions of human TCRbeta chains were analyzed by immunosequencing. As for the authors' bioinformatics: Repertoire TCRs were matched against a reference library of SARS-CoV-2-specific TCRs generated with the MIRA antigen-specificity platform. Breadth was defined as the fraction of unique TCRs that were SARS-CoV-2-associated. Depth was defined as the fraction of total T cells that were SARS-CoV-2-associated. Each spike-specific TCR was assigned to its reactive spike region and to a CD4 or CD8 class using the MIRA data. Log10-transformed breadth and depth values were compared by one-way ANOVA with Sidak's multiple comparisons tests. TCRdb limited this immuneACCESS table to in-frame rearrangements with V and J called. A share of clones is missing; checked studies link under half to unresolved V genes, and the rest is unexplained. The D gene and trimming were derived from the DNA, and the V and J assignments and clone size from that table. Here the sample has 150,000 to 200,000 clones; around 94% occur a single time. Approximately 0.69% of the sample belongs to the ten largest clones.

This specimen's time point label, interpreted: baseline before first vaccination. The vaccinee samples were drawn from two UK trials, COV001 and COV002, one of which was a single-blind randomized controlled phase 2/3 trial testing AZD1222 (ChAdOx1 nCoV-19) in healthy adults. For TCRbeta chain sequencing, PBMC samples were collected from trial participants at day 0 and at day 28 after the second dose. This record comes from a study of T cell responses to AZD1222 COVID-19 vaccine (dated by TCRdb to the early 2020s). Regarding the research as a whole: AZD1222 recipients given second doses at about 4 weeks or at about 12 weeks were pooled, since spike-specific TCR depth and breadth were not found to differ between the two schedules. Trial participants were enrolled by age into subgroups of 18-55, 56-69 and 70-plus years, and around 150, 29 and 61 TCR-sequenced participants, respectively, were included in these subgroups. TCR sequencing covered over 230 trial participants: 207 given two doses of AZD1222 and 26 given two doses of MenACWY control vaccine. What the research found in general, with its limitations: Reportedly, close to half of the unique spike-specific TCRs recognized epitopes lying outside the regions that are mutated in the B.1.351 and B.1.1.7 variants. In the small 56-69-year group, the increase in depth fell short of significance, most likely because of low power. Participants were mostly white British, with more females than males. The authors suggested clonal diversity may have been underestimated. A significant rise in spike-specific TCR breadth and depth was observed after two AZD1222 doses relative to day 0 and relative to MenACWY recipients. Conclusions about previously exposed vaccinees are limited because only six or seven AZD1222 recipients were SARS-CoV-2 seropositive at baseline. The vaccine-associated CD4 TCRs covered the entire spike protein, and the dominant responses fell in regions 160-218 and 743-854. Because no samples from the day 14 peak response were available, repertoires could be characterized only after the peak T cell response.

The junction shows trimming of 2 bases on V and 10 bases on J, and the gene matches do not reach 13 bases of it. Based on the germline V gene, the CDR1 and CDR2 sequences are MGHRA and YSYEKL. The CDR3 spans 16 residues, from the cysteine through the phenylalanine. Of all the DNA, just the CDR3 is kept, 48 bases in frame from base 1. The TCR was taken from an adult in good health. The V and J segments used are TRBV4-1 and TRBJ1-1, and 10 junctional nucleotides match TRBD1. The sequencing here drew on peripheral blood, taken on day 0 of AZD1222 vaccination. The nucleotides read TGCGCCAGCAGCCAACTCCTAGGGGGACAGGGGACGCGAGCTTTCTTT. Its amino acids are CASSQLLGGQGTRAFF.